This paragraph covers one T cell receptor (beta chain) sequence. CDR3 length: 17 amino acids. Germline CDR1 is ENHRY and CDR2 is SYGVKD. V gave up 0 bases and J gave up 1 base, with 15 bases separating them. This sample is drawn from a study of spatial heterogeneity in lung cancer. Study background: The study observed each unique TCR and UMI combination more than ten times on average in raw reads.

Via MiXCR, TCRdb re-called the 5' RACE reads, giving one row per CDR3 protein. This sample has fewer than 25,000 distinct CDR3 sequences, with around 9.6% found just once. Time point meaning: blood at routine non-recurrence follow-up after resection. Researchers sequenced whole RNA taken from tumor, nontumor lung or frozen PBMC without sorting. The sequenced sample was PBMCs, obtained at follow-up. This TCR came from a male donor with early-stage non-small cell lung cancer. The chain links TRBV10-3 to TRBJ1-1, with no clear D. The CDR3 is CAISESKVSFTNTEAFF. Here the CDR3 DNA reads TGTGCCATCAGTGAGTCGAAGGTGTCTTTCACGAACACTGAAGCTTTCTTT.